This TCR beta chain is drawn from a study of beta chain features in type 1 diabetes (dated by TCRdb to 2017 to 2018). At the level of the whole study: No differences in mean age, gender distribution, total cell number or subset yield were found between patients and healthy donors. A total of about 99,000,000 sorted cells were examined across all samples, and RNA yield correlated strongly with the number of cells per subset. The study compared TCRB repertoires of sorted circulating CD4+ T cell subsets between recently diagnosed type 1 diabetes patients and matched healthy donors. Naive and central memory subsets were obtained from all 30 or so donors, but regulatory and stem cell-like memory subsets were isolated from only 8 patients and 8 healthy donors. Study-wide findings and limitations: Type 1 diabetes patients showed a moderate but significant shortening of TCRB CDR3 length in all four CD4+ subsets. Because cDNA rather than genomic DNA was sequenced, highly expressing activated cells could have been over-represented, although no difference in activation and CD3 levels was found between groups. Because small numbers of individuals were included in the HLA sub-analyses, any influence of HLA type on TCRB rearrangement was left unresolved. Naive, central memory and regulatory TCRB repertoires appeared more similar among patients than among healthy donors. Patients with type 1 diabetes made fewer insertions and deleted more nucleotides at VDJ recombination sites, implying thymic rearrangement abnormalities. PCR may preferentially amplify shorter templates, but because patient and control samples were amplified and corrected together, any resulting skew would affect both groups equally.

Each donor gave one peripheral blood draw, averaging around 120 mL, which was collected into heparinised tubes. Using a panel that included CD45RO, CCR7, CD25, CD127, CD95 and CD27, naive, central memory, regulatory and stem cell-like memory CD4+ T cells were sorted on a BD FACSAria II. Every sorted population had a purity above 95%. Right away, PBMCs were isolated by Lymphoprep density gradient centrifugation and were stained directly, with no culture step. To minimize batch effects, samples were stained and sorted in pairs, one healthy donor with one patient per experiment. There are a few counts of this clone. The specificity of this receptor is unknown. The input lacks base qualities; no much larger clone sits a single base away. The entire isolated RNA was reverse transcribed using the High Capacity cDNA Reverse Transcription Kit, and thus expressed TCRB transcripts were sequenced. Naive, central memory and regulatory T cell samples underwent deep immunoSEQ sequencing, averaging approximately 3.5 million total reads per sample. After sorted cells were lysed in RLT buffer, RNA was extracted with DNase-treated RNeasy Micro or Mini kits, with the choice depending on cell number. Each cell subset was processed on its own to prevent cross-contamination, while patient and healthy donor samples were processed together. The immunoSEQ multiplex PCR was used to amplify TCRB sequences from cDNA, yielding 87-bp fragments that span the CDR3 region. Sequencing of the amplicons was done on the Illumina HiSeq platform. The study's own analysis went as follows. Synthetic template baselines were used to correct PCR bias computationally, reads within Hamming distance 2 were collapsed, and singletons that could not be merged were discarded. By aligning reads against IMGT, V, D and J genes, CDR3 length, and insertions or deletions at six rearrangement sites were assigned. Within each subset, clonotype counts were normalized to sorted cell number, after which true diversity and Gini coefficients were computed with the tcR R package. Repertoire sharing was quantified using the overlap coefficient calculated on TCRB nucleotide sequences. As a proxy for the pre-selection repertoire, out-of-frame TCRB sequences from naive cells were analyzed. TCRdb mirrors the immuneACCESS table, restricted to in-frame sequences. Some clones are absent from its copies; in checked studies, under half trace to an unresolved V gene, and the reason for the others is unknown. From that table come the V and J calls and clone size; the DNA was used to work out D and trimming. For this sample there are over 120,000 clones; over 9.5% appear just once. The ten top clones hold roughly 1.4% of the sample.

The sequence came from a man aged 18 to 29 in good health. Material: naive CD4+ T cells from blood. This specimen's cell subset or site label, interpreted: true naive CD4+ T cells.

The nucleotide sequence reads as follows: TGCGCCAGCAGCCTAGCCCCCTCGAGACAGGGATTGTACGAGCAGTACTTC. Its translation is CASSLAPSRQGLYEQYF. The rearranged chain carries TRBV5-1 and TRBJ2-7, with 7 middle bases fitting TRBD1. The CDR3 numbers 17 residues from cysteine through phenylalanine. The read is trimmed to its CDR3 DNA, 51 bases read in frame from base 1. Via the germline V gene, CDR1 is SGHRS and CDR2 YFSETQ. After removal of 4 bases from V and 4 bases from J, the junction retains 17 bases not matched to a gene.